A selection of T cell receptor beta chains follows, all from one sample in a study of human T cells and chemical hapten exposure. Each CDR3 protein is one row after TCRdb ran MiXCR on the RACE reads. The table includes around 60,000 distinct CDR3 sequences, approximately 6.7% detected once. The source was whole blood, collected in connection with sensitization to the hapten diphenylcyclopropenone (DPC). These receptors were taken from a woman in her 30s with alopecia areata. Some clones in this sample may be carry-over from other donors' samples. Both conserved end residues are part of each CDR3. A D gene is named only where the DNA matches it firmly. Clone size is not always given. Where it is, it says once, few, many or a class for expanded clones.

TRBV2	.	11	TRBJ1-1	many	CASIRDTEAFF	TGTGCCAGCATCAGGGATACTGAAGCTTTCTTT
TRBV6-6	TRBD1	13	TRBJ2-3	.	CASKGQGFDTQYF	TGTGCCAGCAAGGGACAGGGCTTTGATACGCAGTATTTT
TRBV29-1	TRBD1	13	TRBJ1-1	many	CSALGQGDTEAFF	TGCAGCGCCTTAGGACAGGGTGACACTGAAGCTTTCTTT
TRBV5-1	.	13	TRBJ2-3	many	CASSLISTDTQYF	TGCGCCAGCAGCTTGATTAGCACAGATACGCAGTATTTT
TRBV30	TRBD1	15	TRBJ1-5	many	CAWGRQGWSNQPQHF	TGTGCCTGGGGACGACAGGGGTGGAGCAATCAGCCCCAGCATTTT
TRBV2	TRBD1	18	TRBJ1-1	few	CASSEMGIGTADRTEAFF	TGTGCCAGCAGTGAAATGGGGATCGGGACAGCAGATCGGACTGAAGCTTTCTTT
TRBV7-9	.	15	TRBJ2-1	few	CASSTGTGSDNEQFF	TGTGCCAGCAGCACCGGTACAGGGAGCGACAATGAGCAGTTCTTC
TRBV29-1	TRBD2	14	TRBJ2-3	many	CSVDTGTRTDTQYF	TGCAGCGTAGATACCGGGACTAGAACAGATACGCAGTATTTT
TRBV12-5	.	13	TRBJ2-1	few	CASGSDSYNEQFF	TGTGCTAGTGGTTCAGATTCCTACAATGAGCAGTTCTTC
TRBV5-1	TRBD1	14	TRBJ1-5	many	CASSFTGGDQPQHF	TGCGCCAGCAGCTTCACAGGGGGAGACCAGCCCCAGCATTTT
TRBV16	.	15	TRBJ1-2	many	CASSQWREQGHGYTF	TGTGCCAGCAGCCAATGGAGGGAACAGGGTCATGGCTACACCTTC
TRBV27	TRBD1	15	TRBJ1-2	many	CASSSGQGTNYGYTF	TGTGCCAGCAGTTCGGGACAGGGGACTAACTATGGCTACACCTTC
TRBV7-2	TRBD1	16	TRBJ2-7	few	CASSLAAGQGALEQYF	TGTGCCAGCAGCTTAGCGGCGGGACAGGGGGCACTCGAGCAGTACTTC
TRBV6-5	TRBD1	13	TRBJ1-6	many	CASSRTGGSPLHF	TGTGCCAGCAGTAGGACAGGGGGTTCACCCCTCCACTTT
TRBV10-3	TRBD2	15	TRBJ2-7	many	CAISPRLAVNYEQYF	TGTGCCATCAGTCCCCGACTAGCGGTAAACTACGAGCAGTACTTC
TRBV12-3/TRBV12-4	.	15	TRBJ1-1	.	CASSFQLGWDTEAFF	TGTGCCAGCAGTTTCCAATTGGGGTGGGACACTGAAGCTTTCTTT
TRBV20-1	.	16	TRBJ2-5	many	CSARLSFEGGQETQYF	TGCAGTGCTAGACTATCCTTCGAGGGGGGCCAAGAGACCCAGTACTTC
TRBV5-4	.	16	TRBJ2-1	few	CASSLGRPQNYNEQFF	TGTGCCAGCAGCTTGGGTCGACCTCAGAACTACAATGAGCAGTTCTTC
TRBV18	TRBD2	15	TRBJ2-1	few	CASSPSGGPYNEQFF	TGTGCCAGCTCACCTAGCGGGGGGCCCTACAATGAGCAGTTCTTC
TRBV2	.	14	TRBJ2-7	many	CASSEYSDPYEQYF	TGTGCCAGCAGTGAATACAGCGATCCCTACGAGCAGTACTTC
TRBV3-1	TRBD1	16	TRBJ1-1	.	CASSPFQQGRRTEAFF	TGTGCCAGCAGCCCCTTTCAACAGGGGAGGCGGACTGAAGCTTTCTTT
TRBV5-1	.	18	TRBJ1-6	many	CASSLKGPIRGFDSPLHF	TGCGCCAGCAGCTTAAAGGGCCCCATACGAGGGTTTGATTCACCCCTCCACTTT
TRBV11-2	.	22	TRBJ1-3	few	CASSSPPWRGAGTYRSGNTIYF	TGTGCCAGCAGCTCACCGCCGTGGAGGGGGGCGGGTACATACCGCTCTGGAAACACCATATATTTT
TRBV7-2	TRBD1	16	TRBJ1-3	many	CASSQGQGGSGNTIYF	TGTGCCAGCAGCCAGGGACAGGGGGGTTCTGGAAACACCATATATTTT
TRBV12-5	.	14	TRBJ1-6	.	CASVSGLANSPLHF	TGTGCTAGTGTTTCGGGACTGGCAAATTCACCCCTCCACTTT
TRBV7-9	TRBD1	15	TRBJ2-7	.	CASSYAGTGIYEQYF	TGTGCCAGCAGTTACGCCGGGACAGGGATCTACGAGCAGTACTTC
TRBV18	TRBD2	16	TRBJ2-1	many	CASARLAGDTYNEQFF	TGTGCCAGCGCCAGACTAGCGGGGGACACCTACAATGAGCAGTTCTTC
TRBV6-6	.	16	TRBJ1-1	many	CASSYRSDISGSEAFF	TGTGCCAGCAGTTACCGCAGTGATATATCAGGGTCTGAAGCTTTCTTT
TRBV7-8	.	14	TRBJ1-1	few	CASSLAPGTTEAFF	TGTGCCAGCAGCTTAGCGCCAGGGACCACTGAAGCTTTCTTT
TRBV15	.	16	TRBJ1-4	many	CATSRDLGWAEKKLFF	TGTGCCACCAGCAGAGATTTGGGATGGGCGGAAAAAAAACTGTTTTTT
TRBV6-5	TRBD1	13	TRBJ2-5	many	CASGTDIQETQYF	TGTGCCAGTGGGACAGACATCCAAGAGACCCAGTACTTC
TRBV29-1	.	11	TRBJ2-7	many	CSVATEYEQYF	TGCAGCGTGGCCACAGAATACGAGCAGTACTTC
TRBV6-1	.	13	TRBJ1-2	many	CASSVQAQGGYTF	TGTGCCAGCAGTGTTCAGGCCCAAGGCGGCTACACCTTC
TRBV5-6	.	13	TRBJ2-7	few	CASSLGQFLEQYF	TGTGCCAGCAGCTTAGGACAGTTCTTAGAGCAGTACTTC
TRBV20-1	.	14	TRBJ2-5	many	CSAPTGTGQETQYF	TGCAGTGCTCCTACAGGGACGGGCCAAGAGACCCAGTACTTC
TRBV6-5	.	15	TRBJ1-2	.	CASSYRAGPNYGYTF	TGTGCCAGCAGTTACCGAGCAGGGCCAAACTATGGCTACACCTTC
TRBV27	TRBD2	17	TRBJ2-3	many	CATDKDPSGGGSGTQYF	TGTGCCACCGACAAGGACCCTAGCGGGGGGGGTTCAGGTACGCAGTATTTT
TRBV20-1	TRBD2	13	TRBJ2-5	many	CSAFRGGQETQYF	TGCAGTGCTTTCCGGGGGGGCCAAGAGACCCAGTACTTC
TRBV11-1	TRBD2	14	TRBJ2-1	many	CASSLAGGPNEQFF	TGTGCCAGCAGCTTGGCGGGGGGGCCCAATGAGCAGTTCTTC
TRBV2	.	14	TRBJ2-7	.	CASRIYDSSYEQYF	TGTGCCAGCAGGATTTACGACAGCTCCTACGAGCAGTACTTC
TRBV29-1	.	14	TRBJ1-1	many	CSATPSRQNTEAFF	TGCAGCGCGACGCCCTCGCGCCAGAACACTGAAGCTTTCTTT
TRBV7-9	.	12	TRBJ1-4	many	CASERFGEKLFF	TGTGCCAGCGAACGCTTTGGGGAAAAACTGTTTTTT
TRBV12-3/TRBV12-4	.	15	TRBJ1-5	.	CASSLMQGGNQPQHF	TGTGCCAGCAGTTTAATGCAGGGCGGGAATCAGCCCCAGCATTTT
TRBV7-2	.	16	TRBJ2-7	.	CASSLVSRGSGNEQYF	TGTGCCAGCAGCTTAGTGTCCCGGGGTTCAGGAAACGAGCAGTACTTC
TRBV30	.	12	TRBJ2-3	many	CAWSGVVDTQYF	TGTGCCTGGAGTGGGGTTGTCGATACGCAGTATTTT
TRBV5-1	TRBD1	15	TRBJ2-7	.	CASSHQETGAYEQYF	TGCGCCAGCAGCCATCAAGAGACAGGGGCCTACGAGCAGTACTTC
TRBV29-1	TRBD1	12	TRBJ1-1	many	CSVQGAISGAFF	TGCAGCGTCCAGGGGGCGATTTCAGGCGCTTTCTTT
TRBV5-1	.	13	TRBJ1-2	many	CASRETGGYGYTF	TGCGCCAGCAGGGAGACAGGCGGCTATGGCTACACCTTC